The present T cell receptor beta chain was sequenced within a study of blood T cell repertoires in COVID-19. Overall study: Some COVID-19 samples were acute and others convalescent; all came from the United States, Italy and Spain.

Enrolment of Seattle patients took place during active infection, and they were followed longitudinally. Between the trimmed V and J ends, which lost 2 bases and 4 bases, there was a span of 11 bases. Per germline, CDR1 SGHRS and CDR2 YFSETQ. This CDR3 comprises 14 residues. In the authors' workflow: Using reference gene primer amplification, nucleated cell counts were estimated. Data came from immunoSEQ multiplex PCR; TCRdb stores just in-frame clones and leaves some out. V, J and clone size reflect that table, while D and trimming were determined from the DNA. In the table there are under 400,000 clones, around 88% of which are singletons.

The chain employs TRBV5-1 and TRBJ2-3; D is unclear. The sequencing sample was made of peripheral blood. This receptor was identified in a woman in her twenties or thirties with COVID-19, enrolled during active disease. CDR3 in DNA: TGCGCCAGCAGCTTATCCACAATGGCAGATACGCAGTATTTT. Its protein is CASSLSTMADTQYF. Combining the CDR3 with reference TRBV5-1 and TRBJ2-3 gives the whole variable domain KAGVTQTPRYLIKTRGQQVTLSCSPISGHRSVSWYQQTPGQGLQFLFEYFSETQRNKGNFPGRFSGRQFSNSRSEMNVSTLELGDSALYLCASSLSTMADTQYFGPGTRLTVL.